These T cell receptor beta chains were read from a single sample in a study of T cell repertoires in cytomegalovirus infection. From the reads, TCRdb called clonotypes with MiXCR, one entry per CDR3 protein. Of approximately 250,000 distinct CDR3 sequences in the sample, roughly 10% were seen once. Sequencing was done on a sample of PBMCs. Every receptor here comes from a human donor in good health (CMV status not recorded). Some clones in this sample may be carry-over from other donors' samples. Each CDR3 is given with its conserved first and last residue. D genes are given only for firm matches. Only part of the rows carry a size: once, few, many, or a class if the clone is expanded.

d_gene | j_gene | v_gene | len | abundance | CDR3nt | CDR3aa
NA | TRBJ1-2 | TRBV19 | 12 | many | TGTGCCAGTGGTATTTGGGGATACGGCTACACCTTC | CASGIWGYGYTF
TRBD1 | TRBJ1-2 | TRBV7-2 | 14 | many | TGTGCCAGCAGGCTGACAGGGGGCGGCTATGGCTACACCTTC | CASRLTGGGYGYTF
NA | TRBJ2-5 | TRBV5-5 | 13 | few | TGTGCCAGCAAGGGAGCGAGTCGGGAGACCCAGTACTTC | CASKGASRETQYF
TRBD2 | TRBJ2-1 | TRBV12-5 | 14 | many | TGTGCTAGTGGTTCTAGCGGGTTAACTAATGAGCAGTTCTTC | CASGSSGLTNEQFF
NA | TRBJ1-1 | TRBV7-2 | 12 | many | TGTGCCAGCAGCTTAGAGGACGGTGAAGCTTTCTTT | CASSLEDGEAFF
NA | TRBJ2-7 | TRBV7-2 | 11 | many | TGTGCCAGCAGCCGGACTTACGAGCAGTACTTC | CASSRTYEQYF
NA | TRBJ1-4 | TRBV7-2 | 15 | many | TGTGCCAGCAGCTTAGTGAGGACAGTCGGCGAAAAACTGTTTTTT | CASSLVRTVGEKLFF
NA | TRBJ1-3 | TRBV25-1 | 17 | many | TGTGCCAGCAGTCCGACCCCGGATTTCTCCAGCCGTGGCACCATATATTTT | CASSPTPDFSSRGTIYF
NA | TRBJ1-5 | TRBV5-5 | 15 | many | TGTGCCAGCAGCTTAATCGACAGACCCAATCAGCCCCAGCATTTT | CASSLIDRPNQPQHF
TRBD1 | TRBJ1-5 | TRBV12-3/TRBV12-4 | 15 | many | TGTGCCAGCAGCTTGAGGACAGGGGGCAATCAGCCCCAGCATTTT | CASSLRTGGNQPQHF
NA | TRBJ1-2 | TRBV4-3 | 14 | NA | TGCGCCAGCAGCCAAGATAAGGCTAACTATGGCTACACCTTC | CASSQDKANYGYTF
TRBD2 | TRBJ2-2 | TRBV2 | 15 | NA | TGTGCCAGCAGGTCGCGACTAGCTCCCACCGGGGAGCTGTTTTTT | CASRSRLAPTGELFF
NA | TRBJ2-1 | TRBV6-2/TRBV6-3 | 13 | many | TGTGCCAGCACTTTGGCAGGGGCAAGTGAGCAGTTCTTC | CASTLAGASEQFF
NA | TRBJ1-1 | TRBV11-2 | 15 | few | TGTGCCAGCAGCCGGATGATGGGGCCTGGCACTGAAGCTTTCTTT | CASSRMMGPGTEAFF
NA | TRBJ2-3 | TRBV11-3 | 15 | few | TGTGCCAGCAGCCCGTCGGGGCAGGGTCGGGATACGCAGTATTTT | CASSPSGQGRDTQYF
NA | TRBJ1-2 | TRBV7-2 | 15 | many | TGTGCCAGCAGCTACGCCGAGGGGACGGCCTATGGCTACACCTTC | CASSYAEGTAYGYTF
NA | TRBJ1-2 | TRBV14 | 15 | NA | TGTGCCAGCAGCCAAGATCGAGGGGCACGCAGAGGCTACACCTTC | CASSQDRGARRGYTF
NA | TRBJ1-1 | TRBV28 | 14 | many | TGTGCCAGCATTTTCGGTCACCCGAAGGCTGAAGCTTTCTTT | CASIFGHPKAEAFF
TRBD1 | TRBJ2-7 | TRBV13 | 15 | few | TGTGCCAGCAGTACAAACAGGGGGCACTCCTACGAGCAGTACTTC | CASSTNRGHSYEQYF
NA | TRBJ1-5 | TRBV20-1 | 16 | NA | TGCAGTGCTAGCCCAGCAGAAAGGGGTCGAAATCAGCCCCAGCATTTT | CSASPAERGRNQPQHF
TRBD1 | TRBJ1-4 | TRBV12-3/TRBV12-4 | 13 | many | TGTGCCACCTCAGGGGGGGAGACGGAAAAACTGTTTTTT | CATSGGETEKLFF
TRBD2 | TRBJ2-3 | TRBV7-2 | 14 | many | TGTGCCAGCAGCCACAGCGGGAGAGGTGATACGCAGTATTTT | CASSHSGRGDTQYF
TRBD2 | TRBJ2-7 | TRBV7-2 | 14 | many | TGTGCCAGCAGCCCGGCCGGGAGGACAAGGGAGCAGTACTTC | CASSPAGRTREQYF
NA | TRBJ1-4 | TRBV14 | 13 | few | TGTGCCAGCAGCCAAGATCGGGGGGGAAAACTGTTTTTT | CASSQDRGGKLFF
NA | TRBJ1-3 | TRBV18 | 15 | many | TGTGCCAGCTCACCCGAAGGATTCTCTGGAAACACCATATATTTT | CASSPEGFSGNTIYF
NA | TRBJ1-1 | TRBV7-2 | 15 | many | TGTGCCAGCAGATTAAGCGGCAGGGGGAACACTGAAGCTTTCTTT | CASRLSGRGNTEAFF
NA | TRBJ2-7 | TRBV28 | 15 | NA | TGTGCCAGCAGTGCCTCCTCCCAGAGACACTACGAGCAGTACTTC | CASSASSQRHYEQYF
NA | TRBJ2-3 | TRBV11-2 | 11 | many | TGTGCCAGCACCTTATCAGATACGCAGTATTTT | CASTLSDTQYF
TRBD2 | TRBJ2-5 | TRBV28 | 14 | many | TGTGCCAGCAGTCCACCTGCGGGGGTAGAGACCCAGTACTTC | CASSPPAGVETQYF
TRBD1 | TRBJ1-4 | TRBV28 | 17 | NA | TGTGCCAGCAGTTTTAGGGGACAGGGGAAGTCTAATGAAAAACTGTTTTTT | CASSFRGQGKSNEKLFF
NA | TRBJ1-1 | TRBV7-2 | 12 | many | TGTGCCAGCAGCCAACCCAGGAATGTGACTTTCTTT | CASSQPRNVTFF
TRBD2 | TRBJ2-3 | TRBV28 | 16 | few | TGTGCCAGCAGTTTTCTTTCGGGGGGGCGCACAGATACGCAGTATTTT | CASSFLSGGRTDTQYF
NA | TRBJ2-2 | TRBV7-2 | 15 | many | TGTGCCAGCAGCATCCAGGGGGGGGGTACCGGGGAGCTGTTTTTT | CASSIQGGGTGELFF
NA | TRBJ2-7 | TRBV29-1 | 13 | few | TGCAGCGTCGCTGGGAAGGTGGGGAACGAGCAGTACTTC | CSVAGKVGNEQYF
NA | TRBJ2-6 | TRBV27 | 15 | few | TGTGCCAGCAGTCCAGACTTGTTTGGGGCCAACGTCCTGACTTTC | CASSPDLFGANVLTF
TRBD2 | TRBJ2-7 | TRBV5-1 | 13 | few | TGCGCCAGCAGTGCGGGAGTAACCTACGAGCAGTACTTC | CASSAGVTYEQYF
NA | TRBJ2-7 | TRBV20-1 | 13 | NA | TGCAGTGCTTCCCTAGAAAGCCCCTACGAGCAGTACTTC | CSASLESPYEQYF
TRBD2 | TRBJ2-2 | TRBV5-5 | 17 | many | TGTGCCAGCAGCCTCCCCAGACTAGCGGGAGGTACCGGGGAGCTGTTTTTT | CASSLPRLAGGTGELFF